The TCR beta chain under discussion was sequenced for a study of memory CD4+ T cells and cytomegalovirus serostatus. The overall study: Of the healthy Belgian adults, 9 were CMV seropositive and 24 seronegative.

This clone appeared a single time. Single viable CD3+CD4+CD8-CD45RO+ cells were sorted as the memory CD4+ T cells. Serum IgG to CMV pp150, pp28, p38 and p52 defined serostatus. Method: immunoSEQ multiplex PCR; TCRdb's copy keeps in-frame clones and lacks some. The table shows under 45,000 clones, with approximately 80% occurring only once. The source is an adult in good health and CMV-seronegative. Material for sequencing was memory CD4+ T cells from blood.

The CDR3 sequence is CASSPATGDNYEQYF. DNA for the CDR3: TGTGCCAGCAGCCCGGCGACAGGGGACAACTACGAGCAGTACTTC. The chain uses TRBV5-4 and TRBJ2-7, with 8 bases matching TRBD1. Trimming took 4 bases from V and 3 from J; bases not matched to a gene: 9. The germline V gene has CDR1 SGHNT and CDR2 YYREEE (reference sequence). The length of the CDR3 is 15 residues.